These T cell receptor beta chains were read from a single sample in a study of T cell responses to AZD1222 COVID-19 vaccine. Measured with immunoSEQ multiplex PCR; TCRdb has only the in-frame clones, and not every one. This table holds 95,000 to 150,000 clones, roughly 87% found once. Sequenced here: peripheral blood, sampled on day 0 of AZD1222 vaccination. These receptor sequences come from an adult in good health. The CDR3 runs from the conserved cysteine through the conserved F or W. Each record gives: D gene, V gene, CDR3 length, J gene, clone size, CDR3 DNA, CDR3 protein. D genes are given only for firm matches. Expanded clones get a size class; other rows say once, few or many, or leave the size out.

D gene: NA
V gene: TRBV3-1/TRBV3-2
CDR3 length: 12
J gene: TRBJ1-1
clone size: NA
CDR3 DNA: TGTGCCAGCAGCCCCCAAGGCACTGAAGCTTTCTTT
CDR3 protein: CASSPQGTEAFF

D gene: NA
V gene: TRBV27
CDR3 length: 14
J gene: TRBJ1-5
clone size: NA
CDR3 DNA: TGTGCCAGCAACGGAGGGTATAGCAATCAGCCCCAGCATTTT
CDR3 protein: CASNGGYSNQPQHF

D gene: TRBD1
V gene: TRBV18
CDR3 length: 14
J gene: TRBJ1-2
clone size: NA
CDR3 DNA: TGTGCCAGCTCACCCGAGGGACAGGGTACTGGCTACACCTTC
CDR3 protein: CASSPEGQGTGYTF

D gene: NA
V gene: TRBV4-2
CDR3 length: 15
J gene: TRBJ2-1
clone size: NA
CDR3 DNA: TGTGCCAGCAGCCAGGGACTCATACCGGACAATGAGCAGTTCTTC
CDR3 protein: CASSQGLIPDNEQFF

D gene: NA
V gene: TRBV19
CDR3 length: 15
J gene: TRBJ1-5
clone size: once
CDR3 DNA: TGTGCCAGTACCATAGCCGGCAGGGCAAGTCAGCCCCAGCATTTT
CDR3 protein: CASTIAGRASQPQHF

D gene: NA
V gene: TRBV28
CDR3 length: 12
J gene: TRBJ1-2
clone size: NA
CDR3 DNA: TGTGCCAGCCGACTCGCGGGTTATGGCTACACCTTC
CDR3 protein: CASRLAGYGYTF

D gene: NA
V gene: TRBV28
CDR3 length: 12
J gene: TRBJ2-2
clone size: once
CDR3 DNA: TGTGCCAGCAGTCTCACCGCCGGGGAGCTGTTTTTT
CDR3 protein: CASSLTAGELFF

D gene: NA
V gene: TRBV10-3
CDR3 length: 11
J gene: TRBJ2-7
clone size: NA
CDR3 DNA: TGTGCCATCTGCCCCCCGTACGAGCAGTACTTC
CDR3 protein: CAICPPYEQYF

D gene: TRBD2
V gene: TRBV2
CDR3 length: 16
J gene: TRBJ2-5
clone size: NA
CDR3 DNA: TGTGCCAGCAGTCTCATCCCCGGGACTAGAAGAGAGACCCAGTACTTC
CDR3 protein: CASSLIPGTRRETQYF

D gene: NA
V gene: TRBV19
CDR3 length: 13
J gene: TRBJ1-6
clone size: NA
CDR3 DNA: TGTGCCAGTAGTGCCGACAGAAGGCCACCCCTCCACTTT
CDR3 protein: CASSADRRPPLHF

D gene: NA
V gene: TRBV10-3
CDR3 length: 16
J gene: TRBJ2-7
clone size: NA
CDR3 DNA: TGTGCCATCAGTGAGTCCCCCGGGACACGGATCTACGAGCAGTACTTC
CDR3 protein: CAISESPGTRIYEQYF

D gene: NA
V gene: TRBV7-9
CDR3 length: 13
J gene: TRBJ2-2
clone size: NA
CDR3 DNA: TGTGCCAGCAGCTTACCTAACACCGGGGAGCTGTTTTTT
CDR3 protein: CASSLPNTGELFF

D gene: NA
V gene: TRBV7-2
CDR3 length: 14
J gene: TRBJ2-3
clone size: NA
CDR3 DNA: TGTGCCAGCAGCTTAGTCGCGTCGGCAGATACGCAGTATTTT
CDR3 protein: CASSLVASADTQYF

D gene: NA
V gene: TRBV6-1
CDR3 length: 15
J gene: TRBJ1-2
clone size: NA
CDR3 DNA: TGTGCCAGCAGTGAGACCTACGCGGGGAACTATGGCTACACCTTC
CDR3 protein: CASSETYAGNYGYTF

D gene: TRBD1
V gene: TRBV9
CDR3 length: 15
J gene: TRBJ2-7
clone size: NA
CDR3 DNA: TGTGCCAGCAGCGGAGGGACAGGGAGCTCCTACGAGCAGTACTTC
CDR3 protein: CASSGGTGSSYEQYF

D gene: TRBD1
V gene: TRBV5-1
CDR3 length: 13
J gene: TRBJ1-1
clone size: NA
CDR3 DNA: TGCGCCAGCAGCCCGGACAGGGGTGCTGAAGCTTTCTTT
CDR3 protein: CASSPDRGAEAFF

D gene: NA
V gene: TRBV27
CDR3 length: 13
J gene: TRBJ1-2
clone size: NA
CDR3 DNA: TGTGCCAGCAGTTTTTTTTACGGCTATGGCTACACCTTC
CDR3 protein: CASSFFYGYGYTF

D gene: NA
V gene: TRBV29-1
CDR3 length: 11
J gene: TRBJ2-7
clone size: NA
CDR3 DNA: TGCAGCGTAGGCAGGGGTGACGAGCAGTACTTC
CDR3 protein: CSVGRGDEQYF

D gene: TRBD2
V gene: TRBV5-1
CDR3 length: 17
J gene: TRBJ2-7
clone size: NA
CDR3 DNA: TGCGCCAGCAGCTTGGAGGCTAGCGGGAGGGGCTCCTACGAGCAGTACTTC
CDR3 protein: CASSLEASGRGSYEQYF

D gene: TRBD1
V gene: TRBV11-3
CDR3 length: 16
J gene: TRBJ1-2
clone size: NA
CDR3 DNA: TGTGCCAGCAGCTTAGACCGGGACAGTTCAAACTATGGCTACACCTTC
CDR3 protein: CASSLDRDSSNYGYTF

D gene: NA
V gene: TRBV4-3
CDR3 length: 13
J gene: TRBJ2-2
clone size: NA
CDR3 DNA: TGCGCCAGCAGCCAAGACCCCACCGGGGAGCTGTTTTTT
CDR3 protein: CASSQDPTGELFF

D gene: TRBD2
V gene: TRBV3-1/TRBV3-2
CDR3 length: 17
J gene: TRBJ2-1
clone size: few
CDR3 DNA: TGTGCCAGCAGACCCCAGAGATCGGGAGGCCCATACAATGAGCAGTTCTTC
CDR3 protein: CASRPQRSGGPYNEQFF

D gene: TRBD1
V gene: TRBV9
CDR3 length: 15
J gene: TRBJ2-1
clone size: NA
CDR3 DNA: TGTGCCAGCAGCCCCGGGACAGGGGGCTTCAATGAGCAGTTCTTC
CDR3 protein: CASSPGTGGFNEQFF

D gene: NA
V gene: TRBV9
CDR3 length: 12
J gene: TRBJ2-7
clone size: NA
CDR3 DNA: TGTGCCAGCAGCACGGACCACTACGAGCAGTACTTC
CDR3 protein: CASSTDHYEQYF

D gene: NA
V gene: TRBV7-2
CDR3 length: 15
J gene: TRBJ2-7
clone size: NA
CDR3 DNA: TGTGCCAGCAGCTTAGGGGAGGGGGTCCCCTACGAGCAGTACTTC
CDR3 protein: CASSLGEGVPYEQYF

D gene: NA
V gene: TRBV15
CDR3 length: 14
J gene: TRBJ1-1
clone size: NA
CDR3 DNA: TGTGCCACCAGCAGGCCGGGACAGAACACTGAAGCTTTCTTT
CDR3 protein: CATSRPGQNTEAFF

D gene: TRBD1
V gene: TRBV11-3
CDR3 length: 15
J gene: TRBJ2-7
clone size: NA
CDR3 DNA: TGTGCCAGCAGCTTGGAGACAGGGAAGACCTACGAGCAGTACTTC
CDR3 protein: CASSLETGKTYEQYF

D gene: NA
V gene: TRBV7-2
CDR3 length: 12
J gene: TRBJ2-3
clone size: NA
CDR3 DNA: TGTGCCAGCAGCCCCTCTACTGGAACGCAGTATTTT
CDR3 protein: CASSPSTGTQYF

D gene: NA
V gene: TRBV11-1
CDR3 length: 15
J gene: TRBJ2-3
clone size: NA
CDR3 DNA: TGTGCCAGCAGCTTAGGGGTGCGGGGCACAGATACGCAGTATTTT
CDR3 protein: CASSLGVRGTDTQYF

D gene: NA
V gene: TRBV30
CDR3 length: 10
J gene: TRBJ1-2
clone size: NA
CDR3 DNA: TGTGCCTGGAGTGTGAGCGGCTACACCTTC
CDR3 protein: CAWSVSGYTF

D gene: TRBD2
V gene: TRBV7-9
CDR3 length: 14
J gene: TRBJ2-1
clone size: once
CDR3 DNA: TGTGCCAGCAGCTTACTAGCGGGGCACAATGAGCAGTTCTTC
CDR3 protein: CASSLLAGHNEQFF

D gene: NA
V gene: TRBV30
CDR3 length: 13
J gene: TRBJ2-1
clone size: NA
CDR3 DNA: TGTGCCTGGAGTGTATCCGCGTACAATGAGCAGTTCTTC
CDR3 protein: CAWSVSAYNEQFF

D gene: NA
V gene: TRBV24-1
CDR3 length: 13
J gene: TRBJ2-3
clone size: NA
CDR3 DNA: TGTGCCACCAGTGATTTGCAGGGAGATACGCAGTATTTT
CDR3 protein: CATSDLQGDTQYF

D gene: TRBD1
V gene: TRBV5-1
CDR3 length: 14
J gene: TRBJ2-7
clone size: once
CDR3 DNA: TGCGCCAGCAGCTTGACAGGGGCGGAGGCCGAGCAGTACTTC
CDR3 protein: CASSLTGAEAEQYF

D gene: NA
V gene: TRBV11-3
CDR3 length: 12
J gene: TRBJ1-1
clone size: NA
CDR3 DNA: TGTGCCAGCAGCTTTTCGGAGTTGGGGGCTTTCTTT
CDR3 protein: CASSFSELGAFF

D gene: NA
V gene: TRBV7-3
CDR3 length: 13
J gene: TRBJ1-6
clone size: NA
CDR3 DNA: TGTGCCAGCAGCTTTGGGGCCGAGGAGGCCCTCCACTTT
CDR3 protein: CASSFGAEEALHF

D gene: NA
V gene: TRBV4-3
CDR3 length: 15
J gene: TRBJ1-1
clone size: few
CDR3 DNA: TGCGCCAGCAGCCAAGATCGGGTTTCCTCCACTGAAGCTTTCTTT
CDR3 protein: CASSQDRVSSTEAFF